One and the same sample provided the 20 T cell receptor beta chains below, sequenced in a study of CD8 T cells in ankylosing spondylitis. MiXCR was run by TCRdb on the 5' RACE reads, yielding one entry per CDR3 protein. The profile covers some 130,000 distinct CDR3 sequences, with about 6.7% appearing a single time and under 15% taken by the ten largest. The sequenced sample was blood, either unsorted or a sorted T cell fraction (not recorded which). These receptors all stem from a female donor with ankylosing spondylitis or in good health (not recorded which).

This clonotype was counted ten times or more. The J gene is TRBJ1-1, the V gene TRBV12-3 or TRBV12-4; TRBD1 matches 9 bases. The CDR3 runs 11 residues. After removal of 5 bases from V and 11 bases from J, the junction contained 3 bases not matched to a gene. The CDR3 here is CASSETGGAFF. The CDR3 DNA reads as TGTGCCAGCAGTGAGACAGGGGGGGCTTTCTTT.

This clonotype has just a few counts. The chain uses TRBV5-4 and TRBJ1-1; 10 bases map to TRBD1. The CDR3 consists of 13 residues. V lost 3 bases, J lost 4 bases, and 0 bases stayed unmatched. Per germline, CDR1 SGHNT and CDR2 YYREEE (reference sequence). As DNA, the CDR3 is TGTGCCAGCAGCTGGACAGGGGGCACTGAAGCTTTCTTT. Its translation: CASSWTGGTEAFF.

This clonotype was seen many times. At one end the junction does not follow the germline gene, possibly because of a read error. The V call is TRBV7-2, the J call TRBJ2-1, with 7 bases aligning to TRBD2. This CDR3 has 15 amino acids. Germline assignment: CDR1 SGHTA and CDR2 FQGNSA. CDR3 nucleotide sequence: TGTGCCAGCAGATTAGCAGCGGGGCCGTACAATGAGCAGTTCTTC. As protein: CASRLAAGPYNEQFF.

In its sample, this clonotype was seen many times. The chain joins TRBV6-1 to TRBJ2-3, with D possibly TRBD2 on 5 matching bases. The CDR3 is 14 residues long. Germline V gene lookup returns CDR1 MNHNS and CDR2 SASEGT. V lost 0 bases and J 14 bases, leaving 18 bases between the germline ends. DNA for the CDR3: TGTGCCAGCAGTGAAGCATTGAATTCGGGGTTGCCGTATTTT. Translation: CASSEALNSGLPYF.

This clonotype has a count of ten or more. In DNA, the CDR3 is TGTGCCAGCAGTTTCTCGCTAGGAGATACGCAGTATTTT. It encodes CASSFSLGDTQYF. The chain combines TRBV12-3 or TRBV12-4 with TRBJ2-3; D is undetermined. V was cut by 3 bases and J by 5 bases, with 9 bases left in between. The CDR3 spans 13 residues.

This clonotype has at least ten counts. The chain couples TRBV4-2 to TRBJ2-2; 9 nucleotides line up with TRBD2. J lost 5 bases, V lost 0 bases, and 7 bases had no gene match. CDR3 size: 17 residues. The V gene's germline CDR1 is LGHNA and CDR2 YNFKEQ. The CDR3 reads CASSQDPLRGGTGELFF. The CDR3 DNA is TGTGCCAGCAGCCAAGATCCGTTGCGGGGGGGGACCGGGGAGCTGTTTTTT.

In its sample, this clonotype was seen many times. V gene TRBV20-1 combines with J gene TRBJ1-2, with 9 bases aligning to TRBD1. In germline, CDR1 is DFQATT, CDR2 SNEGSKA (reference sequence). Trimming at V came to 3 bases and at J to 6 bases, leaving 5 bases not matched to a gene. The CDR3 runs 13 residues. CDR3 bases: TGCAGTGCTAGCCGGGACAGGGTACATGGCTACACCTTC. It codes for CSASRDRVHGYTF.

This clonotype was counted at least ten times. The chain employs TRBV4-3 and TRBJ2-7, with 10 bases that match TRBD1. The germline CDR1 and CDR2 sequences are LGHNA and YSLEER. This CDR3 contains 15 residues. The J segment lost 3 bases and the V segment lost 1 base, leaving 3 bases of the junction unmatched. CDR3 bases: TGCGCCAGCAGCCAAGCCGGGACAGGGGTCTACGAGCAGTACTTC. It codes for CASSQAGTGVYEQYF.

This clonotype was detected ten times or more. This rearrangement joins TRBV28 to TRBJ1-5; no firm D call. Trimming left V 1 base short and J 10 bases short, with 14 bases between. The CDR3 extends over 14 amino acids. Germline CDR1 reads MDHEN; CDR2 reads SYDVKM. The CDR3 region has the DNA TGTGCCAGCAGTTTATATGGGTCCGTAGGTCCCCAGCATTTT. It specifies CASSLYGSVGPQHF.

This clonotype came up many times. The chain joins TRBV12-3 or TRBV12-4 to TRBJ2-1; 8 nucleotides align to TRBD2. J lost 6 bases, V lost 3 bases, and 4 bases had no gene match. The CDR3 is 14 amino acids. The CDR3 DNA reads TGTGCCAGCAGTTTTAGCGGGGATTCCAATGAGCAGTTCTTC. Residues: CASSFSGDSNEQFF.

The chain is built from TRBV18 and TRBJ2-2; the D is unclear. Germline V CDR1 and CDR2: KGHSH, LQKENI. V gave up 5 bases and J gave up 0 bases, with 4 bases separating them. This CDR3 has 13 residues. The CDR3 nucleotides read TGTGCCAGCTCAGGGGCGAACACCGGGGAGCTGTTTTTT. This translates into CASSGANTGELFF.

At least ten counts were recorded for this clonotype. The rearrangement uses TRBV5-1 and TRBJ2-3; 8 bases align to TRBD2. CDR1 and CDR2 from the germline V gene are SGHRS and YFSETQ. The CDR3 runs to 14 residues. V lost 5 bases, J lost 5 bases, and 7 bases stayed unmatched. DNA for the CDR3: TGCGCCAGCAGTTTGTCGGGGGGGGTAGATACGCAGTATTTT. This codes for CASSLSGGVDTQYF.

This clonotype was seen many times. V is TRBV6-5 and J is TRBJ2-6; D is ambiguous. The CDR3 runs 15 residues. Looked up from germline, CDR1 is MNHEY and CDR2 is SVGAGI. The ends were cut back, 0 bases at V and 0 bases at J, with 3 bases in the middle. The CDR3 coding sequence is TGTGCCAGCAGTTACTCGTTCTCTGGGGCCAACGTCCTGACTTTC. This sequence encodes CASSYSFSGANVLTF.

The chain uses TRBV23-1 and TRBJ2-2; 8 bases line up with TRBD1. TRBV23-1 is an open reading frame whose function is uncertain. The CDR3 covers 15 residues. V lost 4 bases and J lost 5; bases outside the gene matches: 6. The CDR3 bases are TGCGCCAGCAGTCCCGGACAGGGTTTGACCGGGGAGCTGTTTTTT. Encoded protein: CASSPGQGLTGELFF.

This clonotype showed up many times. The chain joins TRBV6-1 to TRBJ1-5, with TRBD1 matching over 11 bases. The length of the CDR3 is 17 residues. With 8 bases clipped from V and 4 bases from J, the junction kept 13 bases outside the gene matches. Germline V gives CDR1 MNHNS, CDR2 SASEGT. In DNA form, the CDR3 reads TGTGCCAGCCAAGGGGTTGGACAGGGGGCGTCAAATCAGCCCCAGCATTTT. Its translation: CASQGVGQGASNQPQHF.

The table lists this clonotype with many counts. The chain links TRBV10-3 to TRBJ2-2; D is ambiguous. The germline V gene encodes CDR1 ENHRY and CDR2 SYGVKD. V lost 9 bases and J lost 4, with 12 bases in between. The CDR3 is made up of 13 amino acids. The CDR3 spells CAISQMGTGELFF. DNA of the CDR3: TGTGCCATTTCCCAGATGGGCACCGGGGAGCTGTTTTTT.

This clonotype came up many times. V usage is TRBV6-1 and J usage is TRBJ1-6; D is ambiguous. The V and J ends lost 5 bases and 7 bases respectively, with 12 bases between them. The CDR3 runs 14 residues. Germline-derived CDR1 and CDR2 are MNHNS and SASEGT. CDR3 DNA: TGTGCCAGCAGTCCACCCGGCCCGAATTCACCCCTCCACTTT. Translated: CASSPPGPNSPLHF.

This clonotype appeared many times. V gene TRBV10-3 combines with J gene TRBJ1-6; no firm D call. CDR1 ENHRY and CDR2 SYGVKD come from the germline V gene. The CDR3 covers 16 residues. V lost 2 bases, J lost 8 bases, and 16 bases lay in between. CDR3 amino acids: CAISEGGPGLDSPLHF. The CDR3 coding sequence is TGTGCCATCAGTGAGGGAGGGCCGGGGTTGGATTCACCCCTCCACTTT.

Written as DNA, the CDR3 is TGTGCCAGCAGCCCACAACTCCGGGGGGAGCGAGTCCTGACTTTC. As protein: CASSPQLRGERVLTF. This sequence joins TRBV9 and TRBJ2-6, with 7 bases identical to TRBD2. The CDR3 consists of 15 residues. With V trimmed by 4 bases and J by 13 bases, 14 bases remained unmatched. CDR1 is SGDLS and CDR2 is YYNGEE in the germline V gene.

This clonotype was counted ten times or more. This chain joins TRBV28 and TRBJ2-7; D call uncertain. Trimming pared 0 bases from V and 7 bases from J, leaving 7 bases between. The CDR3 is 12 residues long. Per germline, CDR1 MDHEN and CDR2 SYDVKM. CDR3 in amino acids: CASSLWRDEQYF. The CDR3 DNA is TGTGCCAGCAGTTTATGGCGAGATGAGCAGTACTTC.